This record covers a single T cell receptor gamma chain. It has no known antigen specificity. The TCRdb protein comes from a much larger clone and disagrees with this DNA's translation at residue 16, likely due to a read error; the protein given here is derived from the DNA. From cysteine to phenylalanine, the CDR3 is 19 amino acids long. This entry keeps only the CDR3 DNA: 57 bases, framed from base 1. Both library methods used multiplex PCR with primers targeting conserved V and J regions of the TCR genes. After purification and pooling, the amplicons were sequenced on an Illumina MiSeq platform. The original methods were these. V(D)J alignment, clonotype assembly and translation were handled by MiXCR, while functionality assessment and CDR3 repertoire analyses were done with VDJtools. CDR3 was defined per IMGT, and analyses were restricted to productive sequences using functional genes, excluding ORF genes and pseudogenes. A custom Python script searched for identical amino acid CDR3s of major clonotypes (frequency >=5%) across all patients and controls. Clonotype frequencies in patients versus controls were compared with a one-sided non-parametric Wilcoxon test. Identical DNA sequences were merged into single rows after TCRdb reprocessed the public reads with CATT. V and J calls and clone size were set by TCRdb, not the authors. This sample is represented by more than 1,500 gamma-chain clones; 20% to 25% of them were singletons. The ten top clones hold around 33% of the sample.

Genomic DNA from peripheral blood mononuclear cells isolated from patients and controls was used for TCR sequencing. Controls were some 23 healthy adult blood donors, with a median age of approximately 60 years and 12 males and about eleven females, matched to patients for age and sex. This specimen belongs to a study of gamma delta lymphoproliferative disorders and STAT genes (dated by TCRdb to 2017 to 2018). About the study as a whole: The LymphoTrack Dx TCRG Assay was used to build gamma-chain libraries from a minimum of 50 ng of genomic DNA. Delta-chain libraries followed the EuroClonality-NGS working group standard operating procedure, because no corresponding Invivoscribe delta assay was available. Within a larger immunophenotypic and STAT-mutation study, TCR gamma and delta CDR3 repertoires were profiled by deep sequencing in Tgammadelta lymphoproliferative disease patients and healthy controls. To confirm the results, all delta-chain samples and a couple of gamma-chain samples were sequenced a second time.

Overall study outcomes, separate from this receptor: Almost every major gamma and delta clonotype found in patients was public, meaning shared with at least one healthy donor, with just a couple of gamma clonotypes being private to disease. The authors noted that NGS specificity may be reduced at low frequencies, so the public or private nature of leukemic clones needs confirmation. T cells in controls likely covered a range of maturation stages, whereas leukemic cells were skewed toward terminal effectors, which could potentially limit comparisons between patients and controls. When whole repertoires were clustered, patient gamma repertoires were grouped separately from healthy controls, whereas no separation between groups was observed for delta repertoires.

The receptor chain draws on TRGV10 and TRGJP1. Germline matching of the DNA provided the J gene here, since TCRdb leaves it blank. TRGV10 is an ORF; its function is uncertain. This receptor was obtained from a human donor in good health. The sample taken for sequencing was blood. The CDR3 protein is CAAWDSQWGKNTTGWYKIF. The bases read TGTGCTGCGTGGGATTCCCAATGGGGAAAAAATACCACTGGTTGGTACAAGATATTT.